Listed here is a single TCR beta chain. V lost 7 bases to trimming and J lost 2 bases, with 21 bases between them. CDR1 MDHEN and CDR2 SYDVKM come from the germline V gene. The CDR3 runs to 17 residues. Assay used: immunoSEQ multiplex PCR; TCRdb lists only in-frame clones, some missing. In the table there are about 2.3 million clones, 80% to 95% of which are singletons. The sample comes from a study of shared clonotypes between healthy human individuals. The J gene is TRBJ1-5, the V gene TRBV28; D possibly corresponds to TRBD1 (5 bases). This TCR came from a man in his late teens or twenties in good health. Some clones in this sample may be carry-over from other donors' samples. Sample: naive CD4+ T cells from PBMCs. The subset here: CD45RA+ positively selected. The CDR3 here is CASNKLRGRFGNQPQHF. CDR3 nucleotide sequence: TGTGCCAGCAATAAGCTGAGGGGCCGCTTCGGCAATCAGCCCCAGCATTTT.